This TCR beta chain is drawn from a study of blood T cells in healthy people across ages. A second 7 to 11 cycle PCR used barcoded and J-beta primers. TCRdb redid the calling of the 5' RACE reads with MiXCR, one entry per CDR3 protein. The data contain some 710,000 distinct CDR3 sequences, around 50% of them singletons. Germline-derived CDR1 and CDR2 are SGDLS and YYNGEE. The CDR3 consists of 13 residues. In regard to this clonotype: One junction end disagrees with the germline gene, perhaps due to a read error.

The origin of this receptor is a man older than 75 in good health. The rearrangement links TRBV9 to TRBJ1-6; the D is unclear. The sequencing sample was made of blood. The CDR3 here is CASSQDLSSPPHF. CDR3 DNA sequence: TGTGCCAGCAGCCAGGATTTGAGTTCACCCCCCCACTTT. Based on the CDR3 plus reference TRBV9 and TRBJ1-6, the full variable domain is DSGVTQTPKHLITATGQRVTLRCSPRSGDLSVYWYQQSLDQGLQFLIQYYNGEERAKGNILERFSAQQFPDLHSELNLSSLELGDSALYFCASSQDLSSPPHFGNGTRLTVT.